A selection of T cell receptor beta chains follows, all from one sample in a study of long-term antiretroviral therapy in people with HIV. TCRdb's table, derived via immunoSEQ multiplex PCR, lists solely in-frame clones and lacks some. The data contain 30,000 or so clones, just under 80% of them singletons. The material sequenced was unsorted PBMCs, taken 1.5 years before starting antiretroviral therapy. The receptors stem from a man between 18 and 35 years old with HIV. The CDR3 runs from the conserved cysteine through the conserved F or W. Fields, in order: V gene, CDR3 length, J gene, clone size, D gene, CDR3 protein, CDR3 DNA. D genes are given only for firm matches. Clone size is shown for a subset of rows, as once, few, many or a class of expanded clone.

TRBV28,13,TRBJ1-2,NA,NA,CASSRQGYYGYTF,TGTGCCAGCAGTCGCCAGGGGTACTATGGCTACACCTTC
TRBV5-1,14,TRBJ1-4,NA,NA,CASSLTGLNEKLFF,TGCGCCAGCAGCCTGACAGGTCTTAATGAAAAACTGTTTTTT
TRBV25-1,14,TRBJ2-7,NA,NA,CASSEFGGDYEQYF,TGTGCCAGCAGTGAATTCGGCGGGGACTACGAGCAGTACTTC
TRBV7-6,15,TRBJ2-5,NA,NA,CASSLATTGSGTQYF,TGTGCCAGCAGCTTAGCTACGACTGGGAGTGGGACCCAGTACTTC
TRBV2,15,TRBJ1-5,few,TRBD1,CASSEEGTGGQPQHF,TGTGCCAGCAGTGAAGAAGGGACAGGGGGACAGCCCCAGCATTTT
TRBV5-5,15,TRBJ1-3,NA,NA,CASSLGAGGGNTIYF,TGTGCCAGCAGCTTGGGGGCAGGAGGGGGAAACACCATATATTTT
TRBV7-8,14,TRBJ2-7,NA,NA,CASSLRTASYEQYF,TGTGCCAGCAGCCTCCGGACGGCTTCCTACGAGCAGTACTTC
TRBV2,12,TRBJ1-1,NA,NA,CASEPFNTEAFF,TGTGCCAGCGAGCCCTTCAACACTGAAGCTTTCTTT
TRBV5-1,16,TRBJ2-1,NA,NA,CASSLAPGSSYNEQFF,TGCGCCAGCAGCTTGGCCCCCGGCAGCTCCTACAATGAGCAGTTCTTC
TRBV29-1,15,TRBJ2-1,NA,TRBD2,CSVPSGGASFNEQFF,TGCAGCGTTCCTAGCGGGGGGGCGTCTTTCAATGAGCAGTTCTTC
TRBV4-1,15,TRBJ1-2,NA,NA,CASSQVQGFNYGYTF,TGCGCCAGCAGCCAAGTACAGGGCTTTAACTATGGCTACACCTTC
TRBV5-6,16,TRBJ2-1,NA,NA,CASSLAAGPRYNEQFF,TGTGCCAGCAGCTTGGCTGCAGGGCCGAGGTACAATGAGCAGTTCTTC
TRBV2,19,TRBJ2-1,NA,TRBD2,CASSERARSGRGRYNEQFF,TGTGCCAGCAGTGAACGGGCTAGGAGCGGGAGAGGGCGTTACAATGAGCAGTTCTTC
TRBV14,13,TRBJ2-3,NA,NA,CASSQPGADTQYF,TGTGCCAGCAGCCAACCAGGGGCAGATACGCAGTATTTT
TRBV27,14,TRBJ1-5,few,TRBD1,CASSLSGGSQPQHF,TGTGCCAGCAGTTTGTCAGGGGGTAGTCAGCCCCAGCATTTT
TRBV15,15,TRBJ1-4,NA,NA,CATSRDRATNEKLFF,TGTGCCACCAGCAGAGACAGGGCGACTAATGAAAAACTGTTTTTT
TRBV7-4,13,TRBJ1-2,few,TRBD1,CASSFGTGAGYTF,TGTGCCAGCAGCTTTGGGACAGGGGCTGGCTACACCTTC
TRBV27,14,TRBJ2-1,NA,TRBD1,CASSPQQGSNEQFF,TGTGCCAGCAGCCCACAACAGGGGTCCAATGAGCAGTTCTTC
TRBV25-1,15,TRBJ1-2,once,NA,CASSGGLTAPYGYTF,TGTGCCAGCAGTGGGGGACTGACAGCCCCCTATGGCTACACCTTC
TRBV27,13,TRBJ2-7,few,NA,CASSFSSSYEQYF,TGTGCCAGCAGTTTTTCTAGCTCCTACGAGCAGTACTTC
TRBV29-1,13,TRBJ1-2,few,NA,CSVEIWTDYGYTF,TGCAGCGTTGAAATATGGACGGACTATGGCTACACCTTC
TRBV30,14,TRBJ2-7,NA,NA,CAWSDRTVRYQQYF,TGTGCCTGGAGTGACAGGACAGTGAGATACCAGCAGTACTTC
TRBV4-3,17,TRBJ1-2,NA,TRBD1,CASSVQRFQGASYGYTF,TGCGCCAGCAGCGTGCAGCGATTCCAGGGGGCAAGCTATGGCTACACCTTC
TRBV30,15,TRBJ1-3,NA,NA,CAWSDTGFYGNTIYF,TGTGCCTGGAGTGACACAGGGTTCTACGGAAACACCATATATTTT
TRBV7-8,15,TRBJ2-5,NA,TRBD2,CASSLAGGPRETQYF,TGTGCCAGCAGCTTAGCGGGAGGGCCTCGAGAGACCCAGTACTTC
TRBV5-4,15,TRBJ1-5,once,NA,CASSLNRGAGGPQHF,TGTGCCAGCAGCTTGAATCGGGGGGCGGGTGGGCCCCAGCATTTT
TRBV10-3,13,TRBJ2-5,once,TRBD1,CAIGSGGQETQYF,TGTGCCATCGGTTCAGGGGGCCAGGAGACCCAGTACTTC
TRBV5-4,16,TRBJ2-3,NA,TRBD2,CASSSGLAGPADTQYF,TGTGCCAGCAGCTCCGGACTAGCGGGACCTGCAGATACGCAGTATTTT
TRBV2,16,TRBJ2-3,NA,NA,CASREKLATPTDTQYF,TGTGCCAGCAGGGAAAAACTAGCAACCCCCACAGATACGCAGTATTTT
TRBV19,14,TRBJ2-7,NA,TRBD2,CASSTGLVSYEQYF,TGTGCCAGTAGTACGGGACTAGTATCCTACGAGCAGTACTTC
TRBV9,15,TRBJ2-5,NA,TRBD2,CASSVSGSDAETQYF,TGTGCCAGCAGCGTAAGCGGGAGTGATGCGGAGACCCAGTACTTC
TRBV5-1,17,TRBJ1-1,NA,TRBD1,CASSSGAGGGLNTEAFF,TGCGCCAGCAGCTCCGGAGCAGGGGGGGGATTGAACACTGAAGCTTTCTTT
TRBV6-6,12,TRBJ2-7,NA,NA,CASSHGLYEQYF,TGTGCCAGCAGTCACGGACTCTACGAGCAGTACTTC
TRBV21-1,16,TRBJ2-7,medium-sized,NA,CASSNGAGPTRYEQYF,TGTGCCAGCAGCAACGGAGCCGGGCCCACACGCTACGAGCAGTACTTC
TRBV7-2,13,TRBJ1-1,NA,NA,CASSSGVGTEAFF,TGTGCCAGCAGCTCCGGTGTCGGCACTGAAGCTTTCTTT
TRBV4-1,13,TRBJ2-3,NA,NA,CASSQDAGDTQYF,TGCGCCAGCAGCCAAGATGCAGGAGATACGCAGTATTTT
TRBV19,14,TRBJ2-2,medium-sized,TRBD1,CASSWGQSTGELFF,TGTGCCAGTAGCTGGGGACAGAGCACCGGGGAGCTGTTTTTT